This T cell receptor beta chain derives from a study of glioma-infiltrating T cells after dendritic cell vaccination. Time point specified: after dendritic cell vaccination, including at tumor progression/relapse. The assay was immunoSEQ multiplex PCR, and TCRdb's table has in-frame clones only and misses some. The sample consists of over 80,000 clones, 80% to 90% of them appearing once. Germline-derived CDR1 and CDR2 are SQVTM and ANQGSEA. Trimming removed 3 bases from V and 11 bases from J, with 13 bases in between. The CDR3 covers 11 residues. The chain couples TRBV29-1 to TRBJ2-5; tentatively, D is TRBD2 (5 bases). The TCR originated in a human donor with glioblastoma. Sequenced here: blood, sampled after dendritic cell vaccination. This CDR3 reads CSVENLWEQYF. DNA of the CDR3: TGCAGCGTTGAGAACCTCTGGGAGCAGTACTTC.